This TCR beta chain was captured in a study of post-analysis software for immune sequencing data. CDR1 and CDR2 from the germline V gene are MNHEY and SMNVEV (reference sequence). This CDR3 has 13 residues. V was clipped by 3 bases and J by 8 bases, with 12 bases between them. Study-wide results and limits: Comparison of patients with controls showed five TRBV segments more frequent in patients, TRBV5-6, TRBV5-1 and TRBV20-1 among them. Normalized Chao1 diversity was significantly reduced in patients versus controls.

Worth noting for this clonotype: As yet, its antigen is unknown.

Researchers reported that TCR beta cDNA libraries carried unique molecular identifiers. Out of about 0.9 to 10 million T cells, 470,000 or so cDNA molecules were generated. TCRdb reprocessed the PCR reads with MiXCR, giving one entry per CDR3 protein. The data hold fewer than 550,000 distinct CDR3 sequences, with less than 40% observed a single time. This TCR derives from a girl aged 2 to 17 with multiple sclerosis. Sequencing input: blood. The chain is built from TRBV27 and TRBJ2-3, with D unresolved. DNA for the CDR3: TGTGCCAGCAGTTTCATGCAATCTGGTACGCAGTATTTT. Amino acids: CASSFMQSGTQYF.